The source of this T cell receptor (beta chain) is a study of CD8 T cells in ankylosing spondylitis. Turning to this clonotype: The target antigen is unknown.

The study, taken as a whole, reports: Blood of patients with ankylosing spondylitis appeared to be characterized by a TCR beta motif of several highly homologous variants.

The CDR3 covers 18 residues. Unmatched junction bases numbered 9, after V lost 0 bases and J lost 3 bases. Quantitative barcoded 5'-RACE was used to prepare TCR beta libraries. One entry per CDR3 protein results from TCRdb running MiXCR on the 5' RACE reads. Among some 840,000 distinct CDR3 sequences listed, approximately 12% were seen once. The sequencing sample was made of blood, either unsorted or a sorted T cell fraction (not recorded which). This clonotype was obtained from a male donor with ankylosing spondylitis. The chain recombines TRBV12-3 or TRBV12-4 with TRBJ2-2, with TRBD2 matching over 8 bases. The CDR3 nucleotides are TGTGCCAGCAGTTTAGCGCGGGGGGCTCTTGAGGACACCGGGGAGCTGTTTTTT. Protein sequence: CASSLARGALEDTGELFF.